This entry lists 21 T cell receptor beta chains sequenced from one sample in a study of blood T cell repertoires in COVID-19. Clones were read by immunoSEQ multiplex PCR, and TCRdb kept only the in-frame ones, dropping some. The sample records under 200,000 clones, approximately 86% being singletons. Sequencing was carried out using peripheral blood. The receptors were gathered from a woman of 80 years or more with COVID-19, enrolled during active disease.

This chain uses TRBV29-1 with TRBJ1-1; TRBD1 matches 8 bases. CDR3 length: 15 amino acids. The germline CDR1 and CDR2 sequences are SQVTM and ANQGSEA. V dropped 1 base and J dropped 1; count of bases not matched to a gene: 5. Written as DNA, the CDR3 is TGCAGCGTTGAAGGGACAGGGCAGAGGAACACTGAAGCTTTCTTT. Translating it yields CSVEGTGQRNTEAFF.

The chain is built from TRBV11-2 and TRBJ2-1; TRBD2 agrees at 8 bases. Germline assignment: CDR1 SGHAT and CDR2 FQNNGV. Trimming removed 2 bases from V and 5 bases from J; junction bases left unmatched: 5. This CDR3 comprises 15 residues. The DNA for the CDR3 is TGTGCCAGCAGCTTATTTGGCGGGAGGAACAATGAGCAGTTCTTC. It yields the protein CASSLFGGRNNEQFF.

This clone appeared a few times. The chain joins TRBV7-2 to TRBJ2-3, with D possibly being TRBD1 (6 bases). CDR3 length: 14 amino acids. V was trimmed by 4 bases and J by 4 bases, leaving 12 bases between them. Germline V lookup: CDR1 SGHTA, CDR2 FQGNSA. This chain's CDR3 is CASSSPTGADTQYF. CDR3 in DNA: TGTGCCAGCAGCTCCCCGACAGGCGCAGATACGCAGTATTTT.

The V gene is TRBV14, the J gene TRBJ1-1, with D unresolved. Between the trimmed V and J ends, which lost 4 bases and 11 bases, there was a span of 5 bases. Looked up from germline, CDR1 is SGHDN and CDR2 is FVKESK. This CDR3 has 9 residues. The CDR3 is CASSRRAFF. CDR3 coding DNA: TGTGCCAGCAGCCGCCGGGCTTTCTTT.

V gene TRBV2 combines with J gene TRBJ2-1; 11 bases map to TRBD2. The junction had 8 bases not matched to a gene; V was cut back by 3 bases and J by 10 bases. This CDR3 contains 15 residues. Germline V gene lookup returns CDR1 SNHLY and CDR2 FYNNEI. This CDR3 reads CASSEVLAGGYEQFF. The CDR3 DNA follows: TGTGCCAGCAGTGAGGTCCTAGCGGGAGGTTACGAGCAGTTCTTC.

This chain links TRBV3-1 (or the pseudogene TRBV3-2) with TRBJ2-2, with D maybe TRBD1 (6 bases). The CDR3 sequence is 14 residues long. The V end lost 4 bases, the J end lost 4 bases, and 10 bases lay between the germline ends. Germline CDR1 LGHDT, CDR2 YNNKEL (reference sequence). The CDR3 nucleotides are TGTGCCAGCAGCCTAAGAGGGGGCACCGGGGAGCTGTTTTTT. Its translation: CASSLRGGTGELFF.

V and J are TRBV4-2 and TRBJ2-7, with a weak D call TRBD1 (6 bases). The CDR3 has 15 amino acids. The germline V gene encodes CDR1 LGHNA and CDR2 YNFKEQ. V dropped 1 base and J dropped 3 bases, with 13 bases sitting between them. The CDR3 loop reads CASSQAKGQRYEQYF. The CDR3 DNA reads TGTGCCAGCAGCCAAGCCAAAGGACAGCGCTACGAGCAGTACTTC.

The gene calls are TRBV23-1 and TRBJ1-1, with D perhaps TRBD1 (5 bases). TRBV23-1 is assigned to the ORF class and has an uncertain function. V lost 10 bases and J 11 bases, leaving 17 bases between the germline ends. This CDR3 region has 11 residues. The CDR3 region is CATGAGPGAFF. In DNA, the CDR3 is TGCGCCACCGGTGCGGGGCCCGGGGCTTTCTTT.

Here the CDR3 DNA reads TGTGCCAGCAGACGCAGGGGGATAGCTGGGGCCAACGTCCTGACTTTC. Encoded protein: CASRRRGIAGANVLTF. The chain carries TRBV2 and TRBJ2-6, with TRBD1 matching 7 bases. This CDR3 has 16 residues. J lost 2 bases, V lost 6 bases, and 7 bases had no gene match. Germline CDR1 and CDR2: SNHLY and FYNNEI.

This rearrangement joins TRBV4-2 to TRBJ2-1, with 9 bases aligning to TRBD2. CDR3 size: 16 residues. Germline-derived CDR1 and CDR2 are LGHNA and YNFKEQ. The V and J ends lost 0 bases and 6 bases, in that order; junction bases with no gene match: 6. The CDR3, as DNA: TGTGCCAGCAGCCAAGATATGGCGGGAGGGAGCAATGAGCAGTTCTTC. Its protein is CASSQDMAGGSNEQFF.

V usage is TRBV18 and J usage is TRBJ2-7; 9 bases are shared with TRBD2. The trim removed 4 bases at V and 0 bases at J, leaving 22 bases unmatched. This CDR3 comprises 21 residues. CDR1 and CDR2 from the germline V gene are KGHSH and LQKENI. The CDR3 nucleotides are TGTGCCAGCTCACTGTTTCAACCGGGACAGAATATAGCGGGAGTCTCCTACGAGCAGTACTTC. Its translation is CASSLFQPGQNIAGVSYEQYF.

The chain joins TRBV7-9 to TRBJ2-7; 9 bases match TRBD2. Germline V CDR1 and CDR2: SEHNR, FQNEAQ (reference sequence). Trimming at V came to 7 bases and at J to 9 bases, leaving 19 bases not matched to a gene. The CDR3 is made up of 16 amino acids. The CDR3 here is CASTQDGLTLAGRQYF. In DNA, the CDR3 is TGTGCCAGCACCCAGGACGGACTGACTCTAGCGGGAAGGCAGTACTTC.

V usage is TRBV27 and J usage is TRBJ2-1; perhaps TRBD2 as D (6 bases). Trimming removed 11 bases from V and 0 bases from J, with 20 bases in between. The germline V gene has CDR1 MNHEY and CDR2 SMNVEV (reference sequence). The length of the CDR3 is 16 residues. As DNA, the CDR3 is TGTGCCGGGACTGGTTGCCTAGGGAACTCCTACAATGAGCAGTTCTTC. Amino acid sequence: CAGTGCLGNSYNEQFF.

The rearrangement links TRBV7-8 to TRBJ2-1; TRBD2 agrees at 12 bases. The V and J ends lost 4 bases and 7 bases, in that order; junction bases with no gene match: 5. Germline-derived CDR1 and CDR2 are SGHVS and FQNEAQ. The CDR3 has 15 amino acids. CDR3 residues: CASSSGLAGFNEQFF. The CDR3 region has the DNA TGTGCCAGCAGCTCCGGACTAGCGGGATTTAATGAGCAGTTCTTC.

This chain joins TRBV11-2 and TRBJ2-7; 13 nucleotides line up with TRBD2. J was trimmed by 5 bases and V by 4 bases; bases with no gene match: 2. Germline CDR1 reads SGHAT; CDR2 reads FQNNGV. CDR3 length: 14 residues. The CDR3 coding sequence is TGTGCCAGCAGCTCCGGACTAGCGGGAGACGAGCAGTACTTC. Encoded protein: CASSSGLAGDEQYF.

This clone turned up a few times. J is TRBJ2-5 and V is TRBV7-9; perhaps TRBD1 as D (7 bases). V lost 6 bases to trimming and J lost 10 bases, with 24 bases between them. The length of the CDR3 is 15 residues. In germline, CDR1 is SEHNR, CDR2 FQNEAQ (reference sequence). The CDR3 DNA sequence: TGTGCCAGCAGGGCCTGGGAGACAGGGACGGGGGACCAGTACTTC. This sequence encodes CASRAWETGTGDQYF.

This clone appeared once. V is TRBV12-3 or TRBV12-4 and J is TRBJ1-1; weak D call: TRBD1 (6 bases). V dropped 4 bases and J dropped 5 bases, with 11 bases sitting between them. There are 13 residues in the CDR3. Here the CDR3 reads CASSSGVRTEAFF. CDR3 nucleotide sequence: TGTGCCAGCAGTTCAGGGGTCCGGACTGAAGCTTTCTTT.

The V gene is TRBV6-6, the J gene TRBJ2-2; TRBD2 agrees at 8 bases. V shed 2 bases and J 7 bases; nucleotides not matched to a gene: 9. In germline, CDR1 is MNHNY, CDR2 SVGAGI (reference sequence). This CDR3 has 16 residues. This CDR3 is CASSYAAGGGSGELFF. The CDR3 region has the DNA TGTGCCAGCAGTTACGCCGCGGGAGGTGGGAGCGGGGAGCTGTTTTTT.

V is TRBV3-1 (or the pseudogene TRBV3-2) and J is TRBJ1-1; tentatively, D is TRBD1 (6 bases). CDR1 is LGHDT and CDR2 is YNNKEL in the germline V gene (reference sequence). V was trimmed by 7 bases and J by 1 base, leaving 19 bases between them. This CDR3 has 16 amino acids. CDR3 nucleotides: TGTGCCAGCAACTCGGGGGGCGTAACGGCGAACACTGAAGCTTTCTTT. This gives the protein CASNSGGVTANTEAFF.

This clone was counted a single time. V and J are TRBV7-2 and TRBJ2-5, with D perhaps TRBD1 (5 bases). The CDR3 is 15 amino acids. Trimming left V 5 bases short and J 2 bases short, with 15 bases between. Germline-derived CDR1 and CDR2 are SGHTA and FQGNSA. The CDR3: CASSLQGRDQETQYF. The DNA for the CDR3 is TGTGCCAGCAGCCTCCAGGGCAGGGATCAAGAGACCCAGTACTTC. The full variable domain, with the rest looked up from reference TRBV7-2 and TRBJ2-5, is GAGVSQSPSNKVTEKGKDVELRCDPISGHTALYWYRQSLGQGLEFLIYFQGNSAPDKSGLPSDRFSAERTGGSVSTLTIQRTQQEDSAVYLCASSLQGRDQETQYFGPGTRLLVL.

The chain carries TRBV7-8 and TRBJ1-1; no reliable D call. The CDR3 has 13 amino acids. Trimming removed 5 bases from V and 4 bases from J, with 11 bases in between. Looked up from germline, CDR1 is SGHVS and CDR2 is FQNEAQ. The CDR3 loop reads CASSVRRVTEAFF. The CDR3 region has the DNA TGTGCCAGCAGCGTGCGCCGCGTCACTGAAGCTTTCTTT. Full variable domain (remainder filled in from reference TRBV7-8 and TRBJ1-1): GAGVSQSPRYKVAKRGQDVALRCDPISGHVSLFWYQQALGQGPEFLTYFQNEAQLDKSGLPSDRFFAERPEGSVSTLKIQRTQQEDSAVYLCASSVRRVTEAFFGQGTRLTVV.